This entry describes one T cell receptor (beta chain). Its target is unknown. The CDR3 spans 15 residues. Germline V gene data show CDR1 as LGHNA and CDR2 as YNFKEQ. The V and J ends lost 0 bases and 0 bases respectively, with 5 bases between them. It was the roughly 130-subject validation cohort, separate from the roughly 700-subject first cohort, to which the donors belonged. Clones were sequenced by immunoSEQ multiplex PCR, and TCRdb holds only the in-frame ones, with some missing. This table has under 400,000 clones, 86% appearing once. This sample was taken from a study of cytomegalovirus exposure and HLA in healthy donors. Study-wide findings and caveats: The classifier reportedly diagnosed cytomegalovirus status with high sensitivity and specificity.

The TCR originated in a woman under 30 in good health and CMV-seronegative. The rearrangement joins TRBV4-2 to TRBJ1-4; unclear D gene. The sample was PBMCs. The CDR3 nucleotides are TGTGCCAGCAGCCAAGACTCAGCAACTAATGAAAAACTGTTTTTT. This encodes CASSQDSATNEKLFF.